The 3 T cell receptor beta chains reported below all come from one sample, sequenced in a study of regulatory T cells in long-lasting Graves disease. The authors built TCR beta libraries using iRepertoire HTBI primers and Arm-PCR of CDR3 regions. One entry per CDR3 protein, called by TCRdb with MiXCR from the multiplex PCR reads. This sample has 700,000 or so distinct CDR3 sequences, with roughly 30% found just once. Time point defined: persistent/refractory GD, antithyroid drugs over 5 years with positive TRAb. Extracted PBMC RNA gave rise to the TCR library. The sample consisted of peripheral blood mononuclear cells (PBMCs), taken when the disease was refractory, from a patient treated with antithyroid drugs. These receptors originate from a female donor with Graves disease.

This clonotype was seen more than once but under ten times. The rearrangement links TRBV6-2 or TRBV6-3 to TRBJ1-1; 11 bases line up with TRBD1. The V segment lost 5 bases and the J segment 8 bases; nucleotides outside the gene matches: 13. Germline V gene lookup returns CDR1 MNHEY and CDR2 SVGEGT. The CDR3 contains 16 residues. DNA for the CDR3: TGTGCCAGCAGTGACCCCCGAGGACAGGGGGCTAACGAAGCTTTCTTT. Its translation is CASSDPRGQGANEAFF.

The rearrangement uses TRBV20-1 and TRBJ1-2; tentative D call: TRBD1 (5 bases). Germline values: CDR1 DFQATT, CDR2 SNEGSKA (reference sequence). CDR3 length equals 13 residues. Trimming removed 1 base from V and 8 bases from J, with 14 bases in between. CDR3 DNA: TGCAGTGCTAGAGTACAGGCTGGCGAAGGCTACACCTTC. This translates into CSARVQAGEGYTF.

The chain recombines TRBV6-1 with TRBJ1-2; D gene uncertain. The CDR3 has 12 residues. The germline V gene encodes CDR1 MNHNS and CDR2 SASEGT. Trimming cost V 3 bases and J 6 bases, with 8 bases left between them. The CDR3 protein is CASSDQIHGYTF. CDR3 bases: TGTGCCAGCAGTGATCAAATCCATGGCTACACCTTC.